The text below deals with one TCR beta chain. The CDR3 is 15 residues long. Germline V gene sequence: CDR1 GTSNPN, CDR2 SVGIG (reference sequence). V trimming: 3 bases; J trimming: 7 bases; junction bases outside the gene matches: 10. These data are taken from a study of blood T cell repertoires in COVID-19. At the level of the study: T cells, B-cell-depleted T cells, or PBMCs supplied cDNA or gDNA.

How the authors handled the data: Amplifying reference gene primers gave estimates of nucleated cell counts. TCRdb's table, derived via immunoSEQ multiplex PCR, lists solely in-frame clones and lacks some. D and trimming were read from the DNA, whereas the V and J calls and clone size are those reported in that table. The repertoire holds over 150,000 clones, with roughly 72% as singletons. The sequenced sample was peripheral blood. The source is a woman aged 80 or over with acute or convalescent COVID-19. This chain uses TRBV30 with TRBJ2-1; 9 bases line up with TRBD2. The chain's CDR3 is CAWRLAGGPMNEQFF. The CDR3, as DNA: TGTGCCTGGAGACTGGCGGGAGGGCCAATGAATGAGCAGTTCTTC.